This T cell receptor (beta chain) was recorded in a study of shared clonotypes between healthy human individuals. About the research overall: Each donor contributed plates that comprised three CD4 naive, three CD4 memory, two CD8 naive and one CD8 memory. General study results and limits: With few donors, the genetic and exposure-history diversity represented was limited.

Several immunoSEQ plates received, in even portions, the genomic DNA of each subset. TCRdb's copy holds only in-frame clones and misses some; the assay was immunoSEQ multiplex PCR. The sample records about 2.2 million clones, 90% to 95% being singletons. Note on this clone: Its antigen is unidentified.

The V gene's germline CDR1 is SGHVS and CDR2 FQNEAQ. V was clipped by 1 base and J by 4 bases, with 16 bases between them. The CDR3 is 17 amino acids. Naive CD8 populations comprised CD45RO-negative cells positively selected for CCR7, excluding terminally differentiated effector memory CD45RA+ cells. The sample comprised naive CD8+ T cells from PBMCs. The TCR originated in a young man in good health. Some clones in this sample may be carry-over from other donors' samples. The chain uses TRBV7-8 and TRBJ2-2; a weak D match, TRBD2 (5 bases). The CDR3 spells CASSLGFGEIITGELFF. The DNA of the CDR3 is TGTGCCAGCAGCTTAGGCTTCGGGGAAATCATCACCGGGGAGCTGTTTTTT.